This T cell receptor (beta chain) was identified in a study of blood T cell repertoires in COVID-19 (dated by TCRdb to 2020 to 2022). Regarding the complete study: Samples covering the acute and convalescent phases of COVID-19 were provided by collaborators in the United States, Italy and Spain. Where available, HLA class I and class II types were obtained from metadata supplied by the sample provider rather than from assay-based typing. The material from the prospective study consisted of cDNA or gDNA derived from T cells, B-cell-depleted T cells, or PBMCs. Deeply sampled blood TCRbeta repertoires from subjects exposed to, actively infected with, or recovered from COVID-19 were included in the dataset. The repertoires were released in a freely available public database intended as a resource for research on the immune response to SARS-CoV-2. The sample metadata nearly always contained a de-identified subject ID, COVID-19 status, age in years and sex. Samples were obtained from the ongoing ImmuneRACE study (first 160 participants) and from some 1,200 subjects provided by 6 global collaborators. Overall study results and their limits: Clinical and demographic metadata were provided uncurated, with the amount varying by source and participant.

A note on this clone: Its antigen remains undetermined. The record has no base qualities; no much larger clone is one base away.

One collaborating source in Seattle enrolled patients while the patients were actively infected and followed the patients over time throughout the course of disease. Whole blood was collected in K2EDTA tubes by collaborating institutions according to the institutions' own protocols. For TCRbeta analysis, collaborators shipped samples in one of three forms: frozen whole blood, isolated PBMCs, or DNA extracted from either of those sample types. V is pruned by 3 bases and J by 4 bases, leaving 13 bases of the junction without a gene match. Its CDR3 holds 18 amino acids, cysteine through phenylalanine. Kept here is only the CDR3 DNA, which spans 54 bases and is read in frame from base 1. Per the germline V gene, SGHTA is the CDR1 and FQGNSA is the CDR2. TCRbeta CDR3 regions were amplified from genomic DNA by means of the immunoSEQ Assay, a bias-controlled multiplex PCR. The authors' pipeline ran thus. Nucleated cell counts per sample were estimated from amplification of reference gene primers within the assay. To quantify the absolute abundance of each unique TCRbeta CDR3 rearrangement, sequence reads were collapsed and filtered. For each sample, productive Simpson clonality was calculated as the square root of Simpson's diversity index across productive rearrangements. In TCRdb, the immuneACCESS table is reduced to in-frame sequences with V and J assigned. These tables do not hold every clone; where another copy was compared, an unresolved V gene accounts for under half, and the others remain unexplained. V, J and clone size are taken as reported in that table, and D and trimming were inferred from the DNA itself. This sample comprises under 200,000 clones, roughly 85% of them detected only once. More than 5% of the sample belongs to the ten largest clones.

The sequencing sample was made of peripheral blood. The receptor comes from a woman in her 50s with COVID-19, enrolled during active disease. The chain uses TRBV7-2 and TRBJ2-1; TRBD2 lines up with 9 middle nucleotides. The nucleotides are TGTGCCAGCAGCTTCTCCCGGGCTAGCGGGGCCCCGTACAATGAGCAGTTCTTC. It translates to CASSFSRASGAPYNEQFF.